Listed here is a single T cell receptor beta chain. The junction does not match germline at one end; this may be a read error. CDR3 length equals 8 residues. Germline V lookup: CDR1 SGHTA, CDR2 FQGTGA. The data derive from a study of blood T cell repertoires in COVID-19. Study context: Both acute and convalescent COVID-19 samples were obtained from the United States, Italy and Spain. The analysed material was cDNA or gDNA that came from T cells, B-cell-depleted T cells, or PBMCs.

Produced via immunoSEQ multiplex PCR; TCRdb's table is partial and in-frame only. Altogether some 380,000 clones are present, more than 70% being singletons, with the ten largest covering approximately 1.3%. Source material: PBMCs or T cells enriched from blood (not recorded which). The V and J genes are TRBV7-3 and TRBJ2-7; the D is unclear. The sequence came from a man aged 25-40 years who had recovered from COVID-19. As DNA, the CDR3 is TGTGCCAGCAGCTTTCCGGAGTTC. Protein product: CASSFPEF.